One and the same sample provided the 26 T cell receptor beta chains below, sequenced in a study of T cell repertoires in aging, cancer and after chemotherapy. TRB rearrangements spanning V, D and J were amplified using mixed TRB-A/B primers. One entry per CDR3 protein results from TCRdb running MiXCR on the multiplex PCR reads. The sample lists nearly 2,500 distinct CDR3 sequences, about 26% occurring once. TCR beta rearrangements were amplified from peripheral blood genomic DNA. The sequenced material came from blood. These receptors all come from a human donor in good health.

The chain employs TRBV30 and TRBJ2-6; TRBD1 aligns across 9 bases. The J call may be incorrect, as the DNA end agrees better with TRBJ2-5. CDR3 length: 11 amino acids. The germline V gene encodes CDR1 GTSNPN and CDR2 SVGIG (reference sequence). The CDR3 coding sequence is TGTGCCTACAGGGGGCTCGAGACCCAGTACTTC. Its protein product is CAYRGLETQYF.

Within the sample, this clonotype is medium-sized. The J gene is TRBJ2-5, the V gene TRBV10-3, with 7 positions matching TRBD1. The CDR3 has 13 amino acids. From germline, CDR1 is ENHRY and CDR2 SYGVKD. With 6 bases clipped from V and 5 bases from J, the junction kept 6 bases outside the gene matches. The CDR3 is CAIRQDRFETQYF. CDR3 DNA: TGTGCCATCAGACAGGACAGGTTTGAGACCCAGTACTTC.

This clonotype turned up a few times. The rearrangement uses TRBV2 and TRBJ1-2, with D hard to call. This CDR3 contains 12 residues. V was trimmed by 7 bases and J by 1 base, leaving 7 bases between them. Germline V lookup: CDR1 SNHLY, CDR2 FYNNEI. In DNA, the CDR3 is TGTGCCAGCACCCGGGATAACTATGGCTACACCTTC. Translation: CASTRDNYGYTF.

This clonotype is deemed medium-sized. V gene TRBV20-1 combines with J gene TRBJ2-1, with 7 positions matching TRBD1. J gave up 4 bases and V 2 bases, and 5 bases lay outside the gene matches. There are 14 residues in the CDR3. The germline gives CDR1 DFQATT, CDR2 SNEGSKA (reference sequence). The CDR3 nucleotides are TGCAGTGCTAGACAGGGGGTAAGGTACAATGAGCAGTTCTTC. It is translated as CSARQGVRYNEQFF.

The chain joins TRBV20-1 to TRBJ2-3, with 13 bases identical to TRBD2. Per the germline V gene, CDR1 is DFQATT and CDR2 is SNEGSKA (reference sequence). CDR3 size: 17 residues. V shed 3 bases and J 1 base; nucleotides not matched to a gene: 7. In nucleotides, the CDR3 is TGCAGTGCTAGCGGGACTAGCGGGGTAGGCGGCACAGATACGCAGTATTTT. Amino acid sequence: CSASGTSGVGGTDTQYF.

This clonotype occurred a few times. The chain links TRBV7-2 to TRBJ2-7; D might be TRBD2 (7 bases). V was pared by 6 bases and J by 6 bases, with 18 bases between. Germline-derived CDR1 and CDR2 are SGHTA and FQGNSA. This CDR3 contains 14 residues. Here the CDR3 DNA reads TGTGCCAGCAGGTATACGGGGGGCCAGGTCGAGCAGTACTTC. It translates to CASRYTGGQVEQYF.

V usage is TRBV20-1 and J usage is TRBJ2-2, with 9 bases that match TRBD2. The CDR3 has 18 residues. Germline loops: CDR1 DFQATT, CDR2 SNEGSKA (reference sequence). V lost 0 bases to trimming and J lost 5 bases; unmatched junction nucleotides: 13. CDR3 nucleotide sequence: TGCAGTGCTAGAGATTCAGGAGGCGGGGGGGCGGTGACCGGGGAGCTGTTTTTT. Encoded protein: CSARDSGGGGAVTGELFF.

A few counts support this clonotype. The J gene is TRBJ1-1, the V gene TRBV2; TRBD1 matches 11 bases. Germline V CDR1 and CDR2: SNHLY, FYNNEI. There are 17 residues in the CDR3. V was clipped by 3 bases and J by 1 base; unmatched bases: 7. CDR3 nucleotide sequence: TGTGCCAGCAGTGAGACTAGGACAGGGGGCGGGAACACTGAAGCTTTCTTT. Protein: CASSETRTGGGNTEAFF.

This clonotype is classed as medium-sized. The V gene is TRBV20-1, the J gene TRBJ2-3; either TRBD1 or TRBD2 may supply D (6 bases each). Trimming cost V 4 bases and J 3 bases, with 14 bases left between them. The V gene's germline CDR1 is DFQATT and CDR2 SNEGSKA (reference sequence). The CDR3 spans 14 residues. This chain's CDR3 is CSATGKGGTDTQYF. In DNA, the CDR3 is TGCAGTGCTACGGGGAAGGGGGGAACAGATACGCAGTATTTT.

CDR3 region: CASRTGWAQETQYF. The CDR3 DNA sequence: TGTGCCAGCAGGACAGGATGGGCACAAGAGACCCAGTACTTC. V and J are TRBV28 and TRBJ2-5; weak D call: TRBD1 (6 bases). V was cut by 6 bases and J by 2 bases, with 13 bases left in between. This CDR3 spans 14 amino acids. The germline V gene encodes CDR1 MDHEN and CDR2 SYDVKM.

The V and J genes are TRBV2 and TRBJ1-5; D unclear. The V end lost 4 bases, the J end lost 2 bases, and 12 bases lay between the germline ends. Germline V gene data show CDR1 as SNHLY and CDR2 as FYNNEI. This CDR3 is built from 15 residues. The CDR3 is CASSAQDGRNQPQHF. The CDR3 DNA reads TGTGCCAGCAGTGCCCAGGACGGACGCAATCAGCCCCAGCATTTT.

By share, this clonotype counts as medium-sized. J is TRBJ1-2 and V is TRBV2; weak D call: TRBD1 (5 bases). The V end was cut by 9 bases, the J end by 8 bases, with 16 bases between. The CDR3 is 12 residues long. Germline lookup yields CDR1 SNHLY and CDR2 FYNNEI. The CDR3 region is CARQQGNAGYTF. CDR3 DNA sequence: TGTGCCAGACAGCAGGGTAATGCGGGCTACACCTTC.

The chain couples TRBV20-1 to TRBJ2-3; 8 nucleotides line up with TRBD1. Germline values: CDR1 DFQATT, CDR2 SNEGSKA (reference sequence). The V gene end was trimmed by 2 bases and the J gene end by 3 bases; junction bases not matched to a gene: 1. This CDR3 comprises 13 residues. For the CDR3, the DNA is TGCAGTGCTAGACAGGGGGCGACAGATACGCAGTATTTT. Translating gives CSARQGATDTQYF.

This clonotype is medium-sized within its sample. The rearrangement uses TRBV29-1 and TRBJ1-1, with 7 bases fitting TRBD1. Germline V gene data show CDR1 as SQVTM and CDR2 as ANQGSEA. The CDR3 runs to 11 residues. CDR3 in amino acids: CSDTGVTEAFF. The DNA for the CDR3 is TGCAGTGATACAGGGGTCACTGAAGCTTTCTTT.

V and J are TRBV30 and TRBJ2-2, with TRBD1 identical over 8 bases. The germline CDR1 and CDR2 sequences are GTSNPN and SVGIG (reference sequence). This CDR3 spans 17 amino acids. The J segment lost 5 bases and the V segment lost 0 bases, leaving 11 bases of the junction unmatched. CDR3 loop: CAWSVLWDRPRTGELFF. The CDR3 region has the DNA TGTGCCTGGAGTGTATTATGGGACAGGCCTAGGACCGGGGAGCTGTTTTTT. The full variable domain, completed using reference TRBV30 and TRBJ2-2, is SQTIHQWPATLVQPVGSPLSLECTVEGTSNPNLYWYRQAAGRGLQLLFYSVGIGQISSEVPQNLSASRPQDRQFILSSKKLLLSDSGFYLCAWSVLWDRPRTGELFFGEGSRLTVL.

As for this clonotype: This may come from a read error, since a much larger clone is one base off. The chain has TRBV7-3 and TRBJ2-1; D ambiguous. V lost 3 bases and J 5 bases, leaving 14 bases between the germline ends. This CDR3 has 15 amino acids. Germline V lookup: CDR1 SGHTA, CDR2 FQGTGA. This chain's CDR3 is CASSLGRHGNNEQFF. In DNA form, the CDR3 reads TGTGCCAGCAGCTTGGGCCGACATGGGAACAATGAGCAGTTCTTC.

This clonotype is medium-sized (0.01 to 0.1%). The rearrangement joins TRBV28 to TRBJ1-5; the D gene is possibly TRBD1 (6 bases). The ends were cut back, 4 bases at V and 7 bases at J, with 20 bases in the middle. Germline V gene sequence: CDR1 MDHEN, CDR2 SYDVKM. This CDR3 spans 16 amino acids. The CDR3 loop is CASSYLGGGGNQPQHF. The CDR3 bases are TGTGCCAGCAGTTATTTGGGCGGGGGCGGAAACCAGCCCCAGCATTTT.

By frequency in the sample, this clonotype is medium-sized. The chain links TRBV6-5 to TRBJ2-5; 10 bases align to TRBD1. CDR3 length: 16 residues. The J segment lost 5 bases and the V segment lost 0 bases, leaving 6 bases of the junction unmatched. The germline CDR1 and CDR2 sequences are MNHEY and SVGAGI. The CDR3: CASSYSPTGGGETQYF. The CDR3, as DNA: TGTGCCAGCAGTTACTCACCGACAGGGGGCGGGGAGACCCAGTACTTC.

The V and J genes are TRBV4-3 and TRBJ2-1, with TRBD2 identical over 9 bases. After removal of 1 base from V and 8 bases from J, the junction contained 24 bases not matched to a gene. There are 21 residues in the CDR3. The V gene's germline CDR1 is LGHNA and CDR2 YSLEER. Written as DNA, the CDR3 is TGCGCCAGCAGCCAAGTGGGAGCGGGGGGCCTAAGCCGGAGCCAGAAAGATGAGCAGTTCTTC. This codes for CASSQVGAGGLSRSQKDEQFF.

By share, this clonotype ranks as medium-sized. The CDR3 sequence is CASSGTVVSGANVLTF. Here the CDR3 DNA reads TGTGCCAGCAGTGGGACAGTAGTCTCTGGGGCCAACGTCCTGACTTTC. This chain connects TRBV2 to TRBJ2-6; D might be TRBD1 (6 bases). This CDR3 is 16 amino acids long. V shed 4 bases and J shed 0 bases, with 10 bases lying between them. Germline values: CDR1 SNHLY, CDR2 FYNNEI.

This chain links TRBV12-3 or TRBV12-4 with TRBJ1-4; no firm D call. This CDR3 has 13 amino acids. Trimming removed 5 bases from V and 7 bases from J, with 11 bases in between. Here the CDR3 reads CASSHLGSEKLFF. As DNA, the CDR3 is TGTGCCAGCAGTCACTTAGGTAGTGAAAAACTGTTTTTT.

This clonotype is medium-sized (0.01 to 0.1%) by share. The V gene is TRBV20-1, the J gene TRBJ2-3; unclear D gene. CDR3 length: 13 amino acids. Germline loops: CDR1 DFQATT, CDR2 SNEGSKA (reference sequence). V shed 0 bases and J shed 6 bases, with 10 bases lying between them. CDR3 nucleotide sequence: TGCAGTGCTAGAGACGGCCCAGCCGATACGCAGTATTTT. Its translation: CSARDGPADTQYF.

A note on this clonotype: A read error may be the cause here, since a much bigger clone is one base away. The CDR3 loop is CSVRDSGSSGNTIYF. The CDR3 DNA reads as TGCAGTGTTAGAGATTCTGGGAGCTCTGGAAACACCATATATTTT. The chain employs TRBV20-1 and TRBJ1-3; D is undetermined. This CDR3 is 15 amino acids long. Germline V CDR1 and CDR2: DFQATT, SNEGSKA (reference sequence).

By its share, this clonotype is medium-sized. The rearrangement uses TRBV7-6 and TRBJ1-4, with D perhaps matching TRBD1 (5 bases). Germline V gene data show CDR1 as SGHVS and CDR2 as FNYEAQ. The V gene lost 1 base and the J gene lost 6 bases, with 15 bases spanning the gap. The CDR3 extends over 16 amino acids. The CDR3 here is CASSLVVAGVDEKLFF. The CDR3 DNA sequence: TGTGCCAGCAGCTTAGTAGTAGCGGGGGTAGATGAAAAACTGTTTTTT.

This clonotype was counted once. V and J are TRBV13 and TRBJ1-2; no definite D call. The CDR3 is 16 amino acids. Trimming removed 3 bases at V and 0 bases at J, with 14 bases between. CDR1 is PRHDT and CDR2 is FYEKMQ in the germline V gene (reference sequence). CDR3 amino acids: CASSLGSGFSNYGYTF. CDR3 in DNA: TGTGCCAGCAGCTTGGGGTCAGGTTTCTCTAACTATGGCTACACCTTC.

The chain links TRBV4-2 to TRBJ2-1; D is tentatively TRBD1 or TRBD2 (5 bases each). The CDR3 is made up of 15 amino acids. Germline V gives CDR1 LGHNA, CDR2 YNFKEQ. V was clipped by 4 bases and J by 4 bases, with 14 bases between them. For the CDR3, the DNA is TGTGCCAGCAGCCTCGGGGCAGCGTCGTACAATGAGCAGTTCTTC. Translating it yields CASSLGAASYNEQFF.